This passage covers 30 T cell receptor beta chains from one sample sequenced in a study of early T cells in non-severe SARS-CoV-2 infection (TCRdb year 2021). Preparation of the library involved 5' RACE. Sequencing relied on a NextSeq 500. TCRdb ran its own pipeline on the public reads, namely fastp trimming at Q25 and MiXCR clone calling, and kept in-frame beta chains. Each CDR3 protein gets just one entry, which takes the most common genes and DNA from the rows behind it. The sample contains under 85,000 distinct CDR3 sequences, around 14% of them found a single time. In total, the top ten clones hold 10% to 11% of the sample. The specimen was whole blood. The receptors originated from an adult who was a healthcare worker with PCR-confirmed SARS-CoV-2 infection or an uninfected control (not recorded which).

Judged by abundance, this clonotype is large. The chain's CDR3 is CAISDNLRRPDTQYF. The CDR3 DNA is TGTGCCATCAGTGATAACCTTCGTCGACCAGATACGCAGTATTTT. The rearrangement uses TRBV10-3 and TRBJ2-3; D remains ambiguous. The CDR3 is 15 amino acids. V dropped 3 bases and J dropped 4 bases, with 14 bases sitting between them. The germline V gene has CDR1 ENHRY and CDR2 SYGVKD.

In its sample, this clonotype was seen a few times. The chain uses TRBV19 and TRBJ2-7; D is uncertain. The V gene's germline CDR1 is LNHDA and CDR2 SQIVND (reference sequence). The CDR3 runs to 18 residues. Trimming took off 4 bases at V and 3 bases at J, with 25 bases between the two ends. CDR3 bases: TGTGCCAGTAGTAGGGCCGCCCGGAACAAAGGACCCTTCTACGAGCAGTACTTC. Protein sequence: CASSRAARNKGPFYEQYF.

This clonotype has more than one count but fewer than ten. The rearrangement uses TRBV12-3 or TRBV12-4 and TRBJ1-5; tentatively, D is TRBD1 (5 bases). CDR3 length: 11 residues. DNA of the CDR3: TGTGTTCCAGGGAGTAATCAGCCCCAGCATTTT. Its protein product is CVPGSNQPQHF.

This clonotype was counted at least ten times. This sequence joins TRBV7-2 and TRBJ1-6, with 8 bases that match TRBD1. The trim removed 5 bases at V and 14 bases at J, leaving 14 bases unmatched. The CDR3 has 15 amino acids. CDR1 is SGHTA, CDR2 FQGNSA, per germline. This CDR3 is CASSPPGTGSLSLHF. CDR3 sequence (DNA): TGTGCCAGCAGCCCGCCCGGGACAGGCTCTTTGTCCCTCCACTTT.

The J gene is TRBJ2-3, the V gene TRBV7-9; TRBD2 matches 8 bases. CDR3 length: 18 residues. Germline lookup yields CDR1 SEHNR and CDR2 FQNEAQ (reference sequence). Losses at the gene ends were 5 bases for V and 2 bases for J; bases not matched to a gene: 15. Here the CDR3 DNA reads TGTGCCAGCAGCCCAAAGTGGCGGATAGCGGGGCTCACAGATACGCAGTATTTT. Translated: CASSPKWRIAGLTDTQYF.

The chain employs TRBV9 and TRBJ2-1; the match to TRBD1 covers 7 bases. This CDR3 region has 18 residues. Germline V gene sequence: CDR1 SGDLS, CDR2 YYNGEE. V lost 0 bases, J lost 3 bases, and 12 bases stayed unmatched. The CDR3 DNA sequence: TGTGCCAGCAGCGTAGGAGGGGTTGGACAGGCGAACTACAATGAGCAGTTCTTC. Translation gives CASSVGGVGQANYNEQFF. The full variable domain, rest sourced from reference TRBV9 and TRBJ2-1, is DSGVTQTPKHLITATGQRVTLRCSPRSGDLSVYWYQQSLDQGLQFLIQYYNGEERAKGNILERFSAQQFPDLHSELNLSSLELGDSALYFCASSVGGVGQANYNEQFFGPGTRLTVL.

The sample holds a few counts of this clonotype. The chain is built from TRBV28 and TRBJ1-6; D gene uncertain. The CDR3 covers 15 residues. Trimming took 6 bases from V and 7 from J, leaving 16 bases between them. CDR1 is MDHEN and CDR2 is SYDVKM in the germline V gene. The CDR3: CASSELKALNSPLHF. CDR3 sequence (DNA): TGTGCCAGCAGCGAACTTAAGGCCCTCAATTCACCCCTCCACTTT.

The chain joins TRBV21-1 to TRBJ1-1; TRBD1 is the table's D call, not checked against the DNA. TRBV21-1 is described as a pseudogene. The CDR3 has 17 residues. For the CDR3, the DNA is TGTGCCAGCAGCTCCCCGGGGCGGGGGACTTTATGGACTGAAGCTTTCTTT. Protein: CASSSPGRGTLWTEAFF.

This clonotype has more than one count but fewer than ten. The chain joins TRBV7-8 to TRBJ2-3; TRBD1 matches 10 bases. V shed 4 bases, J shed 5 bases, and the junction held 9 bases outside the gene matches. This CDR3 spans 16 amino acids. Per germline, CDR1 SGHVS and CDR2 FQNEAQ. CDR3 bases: TGTGCCAGCAGCTACAGACAGGGGGCGAGGGGAGATACGCAGTATTTT. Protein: CASSYRQGARGDTQYF.

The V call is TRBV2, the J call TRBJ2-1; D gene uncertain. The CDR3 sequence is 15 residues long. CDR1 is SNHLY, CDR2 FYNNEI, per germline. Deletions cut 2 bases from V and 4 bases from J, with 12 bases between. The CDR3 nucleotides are TGTGCCAGCAGTGAAATACTTCAGACTTACAATGAGCAGTTCTTC. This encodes CASSEILQTYNEQFF. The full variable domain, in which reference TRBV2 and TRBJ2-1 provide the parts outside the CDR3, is EPEVTQTPSHQVTQMGQEVILRCVPISNHLYFYWYRQILGQKVEFLVSFYNNEISEKSEIFDDQFSVERPDGSNFTLKIRSTKLEDSAMYFCASSEILQTYNEQFFGPGTRLTVL.

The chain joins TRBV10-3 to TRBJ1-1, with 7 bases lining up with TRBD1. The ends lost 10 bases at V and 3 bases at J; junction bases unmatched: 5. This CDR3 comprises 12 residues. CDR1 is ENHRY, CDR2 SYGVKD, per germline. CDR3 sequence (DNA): TGTGCCAGTCTCAGGGGGGACACTGAAGCTTTCTTT. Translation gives CASLRGDTEAFF.

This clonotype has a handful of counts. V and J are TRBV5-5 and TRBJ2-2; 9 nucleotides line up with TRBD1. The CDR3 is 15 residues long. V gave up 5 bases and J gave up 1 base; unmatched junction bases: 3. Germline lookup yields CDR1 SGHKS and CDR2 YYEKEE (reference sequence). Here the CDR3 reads CASRWDRVNTGELFF. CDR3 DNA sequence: TGTGCCAGCAGGTGGGACAGGGTGAACACCGGGGAGCTGTTTTTT.

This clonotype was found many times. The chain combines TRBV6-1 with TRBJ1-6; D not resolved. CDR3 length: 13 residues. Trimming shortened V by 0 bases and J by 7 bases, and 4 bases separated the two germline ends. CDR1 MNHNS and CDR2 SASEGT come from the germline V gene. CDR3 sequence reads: CASSEAGNSPLHF. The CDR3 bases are TGTGCCAGCAGTGAAGCAGGGAATTCACCCCTCCACTTT.

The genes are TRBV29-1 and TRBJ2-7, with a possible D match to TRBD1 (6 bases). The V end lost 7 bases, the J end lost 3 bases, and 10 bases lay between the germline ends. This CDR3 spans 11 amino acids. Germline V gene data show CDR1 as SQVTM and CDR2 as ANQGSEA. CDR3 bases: TGCAGCGCCGGGACACTCTACGAGCAGTACTTC. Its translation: CSAGTLYEQYF.

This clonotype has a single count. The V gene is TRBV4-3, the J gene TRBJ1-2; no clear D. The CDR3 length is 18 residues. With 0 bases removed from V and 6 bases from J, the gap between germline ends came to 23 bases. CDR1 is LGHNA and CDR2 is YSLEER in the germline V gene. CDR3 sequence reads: CASSQEIKTIDTTNGYTF. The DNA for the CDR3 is TGCGCCAGCAGCCAAGAAATTAAGACAATAGATACGACTAATGGCTACACCTTC.

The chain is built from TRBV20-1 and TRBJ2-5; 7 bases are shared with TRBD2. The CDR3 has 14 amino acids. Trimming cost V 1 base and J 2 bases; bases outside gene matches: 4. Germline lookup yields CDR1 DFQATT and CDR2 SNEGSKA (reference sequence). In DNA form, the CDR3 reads TGCAGTGCTAGAGCAGCGGGGCGTCAAGAGACCCAGTACTTC. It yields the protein CSARAAGRQETQYF.

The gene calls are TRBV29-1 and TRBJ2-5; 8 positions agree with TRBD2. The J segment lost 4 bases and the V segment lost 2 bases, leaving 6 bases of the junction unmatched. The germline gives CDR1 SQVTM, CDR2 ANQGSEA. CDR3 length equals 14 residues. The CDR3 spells CSVEIAAGVETQYF. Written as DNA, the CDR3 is TGCAGCGTTGAAATCGCAGCGGGGGTAGAGACCCAGTACTTC.

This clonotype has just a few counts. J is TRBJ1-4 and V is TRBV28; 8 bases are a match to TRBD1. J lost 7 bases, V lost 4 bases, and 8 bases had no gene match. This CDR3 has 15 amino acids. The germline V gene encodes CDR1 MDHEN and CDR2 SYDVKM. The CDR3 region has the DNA TGTGCCAGCAGTTCCCCTGAGGACAGGGCTGAAAAACTGTTTTTT. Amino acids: CASSSPEDRAEKLFF.

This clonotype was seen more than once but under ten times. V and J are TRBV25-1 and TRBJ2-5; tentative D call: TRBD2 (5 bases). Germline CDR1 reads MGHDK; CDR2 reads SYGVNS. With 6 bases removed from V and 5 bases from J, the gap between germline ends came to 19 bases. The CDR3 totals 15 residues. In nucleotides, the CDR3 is TGTGCCAGCAGGACCGGGGAACTGATCGGGGAGACCCAGTACTTC. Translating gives CASRTGELIGETQYF. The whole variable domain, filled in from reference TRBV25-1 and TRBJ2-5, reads EADIYQTPRYLVIGTGKKITLECSQTMGHDKMYWYQQDPGMELHLIHYSYGVNSTEKGDLSSESTVSRIRTEHFPLTLESARPSHTSQYLCASRTGELIGETQYFGPGTRLLVL.

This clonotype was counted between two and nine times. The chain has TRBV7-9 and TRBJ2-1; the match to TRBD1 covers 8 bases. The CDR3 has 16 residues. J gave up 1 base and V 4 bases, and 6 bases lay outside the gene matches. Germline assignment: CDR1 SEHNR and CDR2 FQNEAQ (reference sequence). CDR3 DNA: TGTGCCAGCAGCTACCTTGGGGACAGGTCCTACAATGAGCAGTTCTTC. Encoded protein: CASSYLGDRSYNEQFF.

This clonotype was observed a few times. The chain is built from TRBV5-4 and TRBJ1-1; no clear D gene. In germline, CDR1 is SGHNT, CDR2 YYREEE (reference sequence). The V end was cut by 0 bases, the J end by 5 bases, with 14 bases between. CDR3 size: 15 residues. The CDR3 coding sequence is TGTGCCAGCAGCTTGGTGGGGTCCCGTTGGACTGAAGCTTTCTTT. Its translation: CASSLVGSRWTEAFF.

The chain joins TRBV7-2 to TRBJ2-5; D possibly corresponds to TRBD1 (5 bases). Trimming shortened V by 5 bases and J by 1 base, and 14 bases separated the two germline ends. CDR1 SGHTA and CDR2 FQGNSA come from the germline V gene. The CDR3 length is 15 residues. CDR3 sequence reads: CASSLGAGPQETQYF. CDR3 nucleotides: TGTGCCAGCAGCCTAGGGGCAGGACCCCAAGAGACCCAGTACTTC.

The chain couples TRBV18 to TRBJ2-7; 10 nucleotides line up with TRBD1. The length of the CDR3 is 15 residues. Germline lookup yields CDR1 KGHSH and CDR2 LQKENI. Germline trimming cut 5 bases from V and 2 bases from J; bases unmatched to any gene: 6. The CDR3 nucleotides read TGTGCCAGCTCAGCTACGGGACAGGGGCCCTACGAGCAGTACTTC. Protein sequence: CASSATGQGPYEQYF.

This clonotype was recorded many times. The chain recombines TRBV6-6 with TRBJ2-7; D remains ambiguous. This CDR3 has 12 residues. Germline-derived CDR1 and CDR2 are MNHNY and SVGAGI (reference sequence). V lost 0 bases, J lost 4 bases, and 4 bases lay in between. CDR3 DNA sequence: TGTGCCAGCAGTTACTCGAGGTACGAGCAGTACTTC. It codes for CASSYSRYEQYF.

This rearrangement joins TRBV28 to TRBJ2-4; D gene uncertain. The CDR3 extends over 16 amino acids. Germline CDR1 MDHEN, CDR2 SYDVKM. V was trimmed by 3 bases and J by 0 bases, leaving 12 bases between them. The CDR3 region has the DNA TGTGCCAGCAGTTTGGCCTACACTACAGCCAAAAACATTCAGTACTTC. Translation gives CASSLAYTTAKNIQYF.

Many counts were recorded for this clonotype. The CDR3 loop is CSARGQETQYF. Written as DNA, the CDR3 is TGCAGTGCTAGGGGCCAAGAGACCCAGTACTTC. V usage is TRBV20-1 and J usage is TRBJ2-5; D ambiguous. The V end was cut by 3 bases, the J end by 1 base, with 3 bases between. CDR3 length: 11 residues. Germline CDR1 DFQATT, CDR2 SNEGSKA (reference sequence).

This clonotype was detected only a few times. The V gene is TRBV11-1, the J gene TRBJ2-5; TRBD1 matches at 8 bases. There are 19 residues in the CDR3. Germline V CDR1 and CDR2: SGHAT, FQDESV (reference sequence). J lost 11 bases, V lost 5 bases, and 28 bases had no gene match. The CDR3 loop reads CASSRPRDRSGSISSLQYF. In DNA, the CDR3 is TGTGCCAGCAGCCGCCCCCGGGACAGGTCCGGGTCCATCTCCTCTCTGCAGTACTTC.

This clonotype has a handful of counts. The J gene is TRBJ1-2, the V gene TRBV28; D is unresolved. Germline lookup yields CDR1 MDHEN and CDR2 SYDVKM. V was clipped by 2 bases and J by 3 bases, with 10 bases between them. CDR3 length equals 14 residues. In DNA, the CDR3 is TGTGCCAGCAGTTTACAAAGGACGTACTATGGCTACACCTTC. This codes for CASSLQRTYYGYTF.

The CDR3 DNA reads TGTGCCAGCAGCCAAGATGGAGAGAGCTCCTACGAGCAGTACTTC. As protein: CASSQDGESSYEQYF. The chain uses TRBV4-2 and TRBJ2-7; D gene uncertain. Trimming took 0 bases from V and 0 from J, leaving 9 bases between them. This CDR3 comprises 15 residues. The germline gives CDR1 LGHNA, CDR2 YNFKEQ.

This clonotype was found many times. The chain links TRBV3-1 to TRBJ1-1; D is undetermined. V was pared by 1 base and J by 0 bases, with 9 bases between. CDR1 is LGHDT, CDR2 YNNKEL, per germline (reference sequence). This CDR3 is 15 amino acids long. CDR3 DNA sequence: TGTGCCAGCAGCCAAGCCCCTGCAGTGAACACTGAAGCTTTCTTT. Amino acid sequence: CASSQAPAVNTEAFF. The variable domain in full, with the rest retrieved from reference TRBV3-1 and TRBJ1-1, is DTAVSQTPKYLVTQMGNDKSIKCEQNLGHDTMYWYKQDSKKFLKIMFSYNNKELIINETVPNRFSPKSPDKAHLNLHINSLELGDSAVYFCASSQAPAVNTEAFFGQGTRLTVV.